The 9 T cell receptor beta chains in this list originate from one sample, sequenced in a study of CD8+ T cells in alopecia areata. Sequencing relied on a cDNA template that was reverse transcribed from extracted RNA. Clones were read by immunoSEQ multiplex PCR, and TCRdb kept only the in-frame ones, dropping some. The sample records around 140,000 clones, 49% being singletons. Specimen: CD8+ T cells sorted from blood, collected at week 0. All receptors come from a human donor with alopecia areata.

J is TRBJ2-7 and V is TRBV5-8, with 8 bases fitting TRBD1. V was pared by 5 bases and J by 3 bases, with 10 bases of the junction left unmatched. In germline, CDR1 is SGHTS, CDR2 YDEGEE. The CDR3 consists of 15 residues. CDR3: CASSFPGGGVYEQYF. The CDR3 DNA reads TGTGCCAGCAGTTTTCCAGGGGGCGGCGTCTACGAGCAGTACTTC.

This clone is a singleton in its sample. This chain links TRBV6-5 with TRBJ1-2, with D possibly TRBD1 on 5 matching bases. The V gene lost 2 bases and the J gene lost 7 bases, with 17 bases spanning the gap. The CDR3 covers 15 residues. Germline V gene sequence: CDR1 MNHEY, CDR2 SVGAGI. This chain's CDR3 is CASSYDLGARGGYTF. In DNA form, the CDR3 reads TGTGCCAGCAGTTACGACCTCGGGGCTCGTGGTGGCTACACCTTC.

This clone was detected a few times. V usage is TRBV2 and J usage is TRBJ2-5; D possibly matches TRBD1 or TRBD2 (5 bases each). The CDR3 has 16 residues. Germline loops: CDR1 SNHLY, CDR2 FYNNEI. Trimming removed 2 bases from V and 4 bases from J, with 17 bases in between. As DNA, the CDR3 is TGTGCCAGCAGTGAAATTCCGTCCGAGGGGAGAGAGACCCAGTACTTC. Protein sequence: CASSEIPSEGRETQYF.

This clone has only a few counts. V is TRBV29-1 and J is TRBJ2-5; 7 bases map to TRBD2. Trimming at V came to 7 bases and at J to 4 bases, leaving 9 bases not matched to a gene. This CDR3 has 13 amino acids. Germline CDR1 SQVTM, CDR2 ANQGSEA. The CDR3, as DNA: TGCAGCGCCCAAGGACGCGGGGGAGAGACCCAGTACTTC. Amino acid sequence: CSAQGRGGETQYF. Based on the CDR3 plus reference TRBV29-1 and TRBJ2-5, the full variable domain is SAVISQKPSRDICQRGTSLTIQCQVDSQVTMMFWYRQQPGQSLTLIATANQGSEATYESGFVIDKFPISRPNLTFSTLTVSNMSPEDSSIYLCSAQGRGGETQYFGPGTRLLVL.

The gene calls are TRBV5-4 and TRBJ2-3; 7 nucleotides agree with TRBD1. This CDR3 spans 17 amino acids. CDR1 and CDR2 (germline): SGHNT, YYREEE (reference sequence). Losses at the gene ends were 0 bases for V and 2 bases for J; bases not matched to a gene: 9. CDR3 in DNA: TGTGCCAGCAGCTTGGGGATCGGGACAGATCCCACAGATACGCAGTATTTT. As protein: CASSLGIGTDPTDTQYF.

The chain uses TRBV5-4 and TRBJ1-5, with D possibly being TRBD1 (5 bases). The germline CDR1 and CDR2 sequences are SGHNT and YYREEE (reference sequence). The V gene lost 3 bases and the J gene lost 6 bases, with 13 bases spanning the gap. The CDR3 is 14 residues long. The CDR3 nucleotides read TGTGCCAGCAGCTCAACAGGACCCATTCAGCCCCAGCATTTT. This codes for CASSSTGPIQPQHF.

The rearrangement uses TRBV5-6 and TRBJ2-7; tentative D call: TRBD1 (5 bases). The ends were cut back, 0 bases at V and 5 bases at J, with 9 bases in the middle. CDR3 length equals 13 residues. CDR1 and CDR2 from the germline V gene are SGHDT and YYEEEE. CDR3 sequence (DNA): TGTGCCAGCAGCTTGGAGGGGCCGAACGAGCAGTACTTC. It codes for CASSLEGPNEQYF.

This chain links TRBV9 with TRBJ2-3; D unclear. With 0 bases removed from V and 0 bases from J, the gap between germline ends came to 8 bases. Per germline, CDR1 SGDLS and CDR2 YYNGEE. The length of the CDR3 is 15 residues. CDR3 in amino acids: CASSVGATSTDTQYF. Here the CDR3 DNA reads TGTGCCAGCAGCGTAGGCGCGACTAGCACAGATACGCAGTATTTT.

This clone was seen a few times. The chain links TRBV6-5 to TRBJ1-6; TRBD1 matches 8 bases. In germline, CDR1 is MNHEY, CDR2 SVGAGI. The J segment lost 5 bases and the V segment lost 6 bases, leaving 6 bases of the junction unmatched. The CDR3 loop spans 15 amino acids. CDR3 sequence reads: CASSPGQGDNSPLHF. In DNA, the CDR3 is TGTGCCAGCAGCCCTGGACAGGGAGATAATTCACCCCTCCACTTT.